This TCR beta chain was identified in a study of T-cell reconstitution after alpha-beta-depleted transplantation in children. Broader study findings: The origin of high day-60 TCRbeta diversity in some patients lay in surviving recipient T cells and thymic progenitors. Where alpha-beta T cells came from about two months after transplant was reportedly several hundred expanded graft clones. The main origin of T-cell counts and diversity one year after transplant was newly produced T cells.

Germline V CDR1 and CDR2: SGDLS, YYNGEE. V was cut by 0 bases and J by 7 bases, with 19 bases left in between. This CDR3 is built from 16 residues. TCRbeta library construction was performed incorporating unique molecular identifiers. One entry per CDR3 protein results from TCRdb running MiXCR on the PCR reads. The repertoire holds approximately 350,000 distinct CDR3 sequences, with 15% to 20% as singletons. For this clonotype: The antigen is not known.

The genes are TRBV9 and TRBJ1-1, with D possibly TRBD1 on 6 matching bases. This sample comprised PBMCs, mostly from graft donor cells, obtained 360 days after TCRalphabeta/CD19-depleted stem cell transplant. The sequence was obtained from a male patient under 10 years old who had a stem cell transplant for acute lymphoblastic leukemia, so the T cells may come from the graft donor. The CDR3 DNA reads as TGTGCCAGCAGCGTAGATCAACCGGGGGCCGGGAGTGAAGCTTTCTTT. Protein: CASSVDQPGAGSEAFF.